A selection of T cell receptor beta chains follows, all from one sample in a study of cytomegalovirus exposure and HLA in healthy donors. Data came from immunoSEQ multiplex PCR; TCRdb stores just in-frame clones and leaves some out. The data show 140,000 or so clones, 70% to 90% seen once. Sample: PBMCs. These TCRs come from a woman aged 35 to 49 in good health and CMV-seropositive. The CDR3 runs from the conserved cysteine through the conserved F or W. A D gene is named only where the DNA matches it firmly. Expanded clones get a size class; other rows say once, few or many, or leave the size out.

>TRBV11-2|.|.|TRBJ2-7
TGTGCCAGCAGCTCCAAGGGGGCGGGATACGAGCAGTACTTC
CASSSKGAGYEQYF
>TRBV7-2|.|.|TRBJ1-5
TGTGCCAGCAGCTTAGGAGGGAGGGGTGATCAGCCCCAGCATTTT
CASSLGGRGDQPQHF
>TRBV6-5|.|.|TRBJ1-5
TGTGCCACCCGGCAGGGGAAAAGCAATCAGCCCCAGCATTTT
CATRQGKSNQPQHF
>TRBV7-3|TRBD2|once|TRBJ2-1
TGTGCCAGCAGCTTGACTAGCGGAAACTACAATGAGCAGTTCTTC
CASSLTSGNYNEQFF
>TRBV27|TRBD1|once|TRBJ2-5
TGTGCCAGCAGTCCTACAGGGGTCCAAGAGACCCAGTACTTC
CASSPTGVQETQYF
>TRBV7-2|.|.|TRBJ1-2
TGTGCCAGCAGTCCGGGGGTGGGCTATGGCTACACCTTC
CASSPGVGYGYTF
>TRBV5-6|.|medium-sized|TRBJ1-5
TGTGCCAGCAGCTTAAGCCTCAGCGCGCCCCAGCATTTT
CASSLSLSAPQHF
>TRBV7-4|.|.|TRBJ1-5
TGTGCCCCAGGGAATGACGAGACATCGAGCAATCAGCCCCAGCATTTT
CAPGNDETSSNQPQHF
>TRBV5-4|.|.|TRBJ1-2
TGTGCCAGCAGCGCCGATTGGCCTGCTAACTATGGCTACACCTTC
CASSADWPANYGYTF
>TRBV12-2|.|.|TRBJ1-1
TGTGCAAGTCGCACGGCCCCCGTAGAGACAGGGGGCACTGAAGCTTTCTTT
CASRTAPVETGGTEAFF
>TRBV28|TRBD1|.|TRBJ1-6
TGTGCCAGCACCTCAGGGGGCAGAAATTCACCCCTCCACTTT
CASTSGGRNSPLHF
>TRBV28|TRBD1|.|TRBJ1-2
TGTGCCAGCAGTACCTCCGGGACAGAGAACTATGGCTACACCTTC
CASSTSGTENYGYTF
>TRBV2|.|.|TRBJ1-2
TGTGCCAGCAGTGTGGCCGTGGCCGGCTACACCTTC
CASSVAVAGYTF
>TRBV5-1|.|.|TRBJ2-7
TGCGCCAGCAGCTTGGGTCAGGAACTTTACGAGCAGTACTTC
CASSLGQELYEQYF
>TRBV25-1|.|.|TRBJ2-7
TGTGCCAGCAGTGAATATAGGGAGCGAGCCTACGAGCAGTACTTC
CASSEYRERAYEQYF
>TRBV2|TRBD2|few|TRBJ2-7
TGTGCCACCGACCGGACTAGTTTAGCCGAGCAGTACTTC
CATDRTSLAEQYF
>TRBV7-3|TRBD2|.|TRBJ2-2
TGTGCCAGCAGGACTAGCGGGAACACCGGGGAGCTGTTTTTT
CASRTSGNTGELFF
>TRBV7-3|.|.|TRBJ2-1
TGTGCCAGCAGCGGTGGGGGGACTGACTACAATGAGCAGTTCTTC
CASSGGGTDYNEQFF
>TRBV9|TRBD1|.|TRBJ2-3
TGTGCCAGCAGCGCCCGACAGGGGGCATTGGCAGATACGCAGTATTTT
CASSARQGALADTQYF